The 27 T cell receptor beta chains presented below share a single source sample, sequenced in a study of T cell responses to AZD1222 COVID-19 vaccine. The data were produced by immunoSEQ multiplex PCR, yet TCRdb's version contains in-frame clones alone and is incomplete. The table records 130,000 or so clones, about 89% of them present only once. Sample: peripheral blood, taken on day 0 of AZD1222 vaccination. The receptors originated from an adult in good health.

This chain connects TRBV3-1 (or the pseudogene TRBV3-2) to TRBJ1-1; no definite D call. This CDR3 spans 12 amino acids. V dropped 1 base and J dropped 4 bases, with 4 bases sitting between them. Per germline, CDR1 LGHDT and CDR2 YNNKEL (reference sequence). The CDR3 is CASSQGVTEAFF. DNA for the CDR3: TGTGCCAGCAGCCAAGGGGTCACTGAAGCTTTCTTT.

The chain carries TRBV6-4 and TRBJ1-6, with 7 bases lining up with TRBD1. Germline CDR1 and CDR2: MRHNA and SNTAGT. Trimming at V came to 8 bases and at J to 6 bases, leaving 25 bases not matched to a gene. The CDR3 is made up of 20 amino acids. DNA for the CDR3: TGTGCCAGCTTGGACTGTGGACGACAGGGAAGTGATAATTGTAATTCACCCCTCCACTTT. Encoded protein: CASLDCGRQGSDNCNSPLHF.

This clone was observed a few times. The chain recombines TRBV19 with TRBJ2-2; TRBD2 matches at 9 bases. CDR1 LNHDA and CDR2 SQIVND come from the germline V gene (reference sequence). V trimming: 6 bases; J trimming: 6 bases; junction bases outside the gene matches: 11. The CDR3 contains 16 residues. CDR3 coding DNA: TGTGCCAGTAGATTCTCCCCGGGCGGGAGGGCCGGGGAGCTGTTTTTT. It yields the protein CASRFSPGGRAGELFF.

The gene calls are TRBV21-1 and TRBJ2-4; the D call of TRBD1 is as the table states it, not checked on the DNA. TRBV21-1 is a documented pseudogene. This CDR3 is 17 amino acids long. CDR3 nucleotides: TGTGCCAGCAGCAAAGAAGGGGGCGGTTTGGGCAAAAACATTCAGTACTTC. This encodes CASSKEGGGLGKNIQYF.

The J gene is TRBJ1-5, the V gene TRBV19; 8 bases are a match to TRBD1. J lost 4 bases, V lost 5 bases, and 4 bases had no gene match. Germline lookup yields CDR1 LNHDA and CDR2 SQIVND (reference sequence). The CDR3 spans 14 residues. The CDR3 DNA follows: TGTGCCAGTAGTCCCGGGACAGGTAATCAGCCCCAGCATTTT. Amino acids: CASSPGTGNQPQHF.

V and J are TRBV5-5 and TRBJ1-1, with D possibly matching TRBD1 (5 bases). Trimming took off 0 bases at V and 5 bases at J, with 17 bases between the two ends. From germline, CDR1 is SGHKS and CDR2 YYEKEE (reference sequence). The CDR3 length is 16 residues. The CDR3 bases are TGTGCCAGCAGCTTGGGGCAGGGTTCCGATGCGACTGAAGCTTTCTTT. It encodes CASSLGQGSDATEAFF.

The chain carries TRBV7-9 and TRBJ1-4, with 9 nucleotides matching TRBD1. This CDR3 contains 14 residues. CDR1 is SEHNR, CDR2 FQNEAQ, per germline (reference sequence). V lost 5 bases, J lost 3 bases, and 1 base stayed unmatched. The CDR3 loop is CASSRQGANEKLFF. CDR3 sequence (DNA): TGTGCCAGCAGCCGACAGGGGGCTAATGAAAAACTGTTTTTT. The full variable domain, its missing parts supplied by reference TRBV7-9 and TRBJ1-4, is DTGVSQNPRHKITKRGQNVTFRCDPISEHNRLYWYRQTLGQGPEFLTYFQNEAQLEKSRLLSDRFSAERPKGSFSTLEIQRTEQGDSAMYLCASSRQGANEKLFFGSGTQLSVL.

The chain couples TRBV11-3 to TRBJ2-1; TRBD2 agrees at 9 bases. Germline V gives CDR1 SGHNT, CDR2 YENEEA. The CDR3 extends over 12 amino acids. V was clipped by 5 bases and J by 11 bases; unmatched bases: 4. The DNA for the CDR3 is TGTGCCAGCAGCATAGCGGGAGCCAAGCAGTTCTTC. Its protein is CASSIAGAKQFF.

The genes are TRBV19 and TRBJ2-5, with TRBD1 as a possible D gene (6 bases). CDR1 is LNHDA, CDR2 SQIVND, per germline (reference sequence). Trimming stripped 5 bases from V and 5 bases from J, with 15 bases between. The CDR3 spans 14 residues. The CDR3, as DNA: TGTGCCAGTAGTCCCCGGGACATTGGGGAGACCCAGTACTTC. Translated, it gives CASSPRDIGETQYF. The full variable domain, rest sourced from reference TRBV19 and TRBJ2-5, is DGGITQSPKYLFRKEGQNVTLSCEQNLNHDAMYWYRQDPGQGLRLIYYSQIVNDFQKGDIAEGYSVSREKKESFPLTVTSAQKNPTAFYLCASSPRDIGETQYFGPGTRLLVL.

This chain connects TRBV7-2 to TRBJ2-1; 10 bases agree with TRBD2. CDR3 length: 19 amino acids. The V segment lost 0 bases and the J segment 6 bases; nucleotides outside the gene matches: 14. Per the germline V gene, CDR1 is SGHTA and CDR2 is FQGNSA. The CDR3 protein is CASSLAPPLLAGEFNEQFF. CDR3 coding DNA: TGTGCCAGCAGCTTAGCCCCCCCTCTTCTAGCGGGAGAGTTCAATGAGCAGTTCTTC.

The chain couples TRBV6-5 to TRBJ1-2; no reliable D call. This CDR3 spans 12 amino acids. V gave up 6 bases and J gave up 8 bases, with 13 bases separating them. The germline CDR1 and CDR2 sequences are MNHEY and SVGAGI. CDR3 in amino acids: CASSPTLGGYTF. The CDR3 DNA is TGTGCCAGCAGCCCAACCCTGGGGGGCTACACCTTC.

V is TRBV2 and J is TRBJ2-1; D not certain. From germline, CDR1 is SNHLY and CDR2 FYNNEI. V was pared by 6 bases and J by 7 bases, with 13 bases between. The length of the CDR3 is 13 residues. In nucleotides, the CDR3 is TGTGCCAGCAGCCTGAACGCGTGGAATGAGCAGTTCTTC. Translation: CASSLNAWNEQFF.

The chain joins TRBV7-3 to TRBJ2-1; 8 bases are a match to TRBD2. The ends lost 3 bases at V and 2 bases at J; junction bases unmatched: 9. The germline gives CDR1 SGHTA, CDR2 FQGTGA. The CDR3 totals 17 residues. Here the CDR3 reads CASSFTLSGSPYNEQFF. The CDR3 bases are TGTGCCAGCAGCTTCACTCTAAGCGGGAGCCCCTACAATGAGCAGTTCTTC.

The V and J genes are TRBV7-8 and TRBJ1-2; D gene unclear. In germline, CDR1 is SGHVS, CDR2 FQNEAQ. The V gene lost 5 bases and the J gene lost 0 bases, with 13 bases spanning the gap. The CDR3 is made up of 15 amino acids. This CDR3 is CASSAEAGTNYGYTF. Written as DNA, the CDR3 is TGTGCCAGCAGCGCGGAGGCGGGGACTAACTATGGCTACACCTTC.

The chain is built from TRBV3-1 (or the pseudogene TRBV3-2) and TRBJ1-1; tentatively, D is TRBD1 (6 bases). This CDR3 spans 15 amino acids. Germline CDR1 LGHDT, CDR2 YNNKEL (reference sequence). Between the trimmed V and J ends, which lost 2 bases and 0 bases, there was a span of 10 bases. The CDR3 DNA reads as TGTGCCAGCAGCCAAAGGGGACATATGAACACTGAAGCTTTCTTT. It translates to CASSQRGHMNTEAFF.

The chain uses TRBV3-1 (or the pseudogene TRBV3-2) and TRBJ1-1, with D possibly being TRBD1 (6 bases). CDR3 length equals 14 residues. Germline assignment: CDR1 LGHDT and CDR2 YNNKEL (reference sequence). V was clipped by 5 bases and J by 1 base, with 11 bases between them. CDR3 sequence reads: CASSKQGGNTEAFF. CDR3 bases: TGTGCCAGCAGCAAACAGGGAGGGAACACTGAAGCTTTCTTT.

The rearrangement uses TRBV19 and TRBJ2-3; weak D call: TRBD2 (5 bases). In germline, CDR1 is LNHDA, CDR2 SQIVND (reference sequence). The CDR3 sequence is 14 residues long. V lost 4 bases to trimming and J lost 2 bases, with 10 bases between them. CDR3 loop: CASSRTRHTDTQYF. For the CDR3, the DNA is TGTGCCAGTAGTAGGACTCGCCACACAGATACGCAGTATTTT.

The J gene is TRBJ2-3, the V gene TRBV5-4; 8 nucleotides agree with TRBD1. The V gene end was trimmed by 4 bases and the J gene end by 2 bases; junction bases not matched to a gene: 12. CDR1 and CDR2 from the germline V gene are SGHNT and YYREEE (reference sequence). The CDR3 has 17 amino acids. The chain's CDR3 is CASSRGQGAEYTDTQYF. The CDR3 DNA is TGTGCCAGCAGCCGAGGTCAGGGGGCAGAATACACAGATACGCAGTATTTT.

The rearrangement uses TRBV6-5 and TRBJ2-7; D gene uncertain. Germline loops: CDR1 MNHEY, CDR2 SVGAGI. The CDR3 is made up of 15 amino acids. The ends were cut back, 2 bases at V and 4 bases at J, with 15 bases in the middle. CDR3 protein: CASSYKMDPMYEQYF. The CDR3 region has the DNA TGTGCCAGCAGTTACAAGATGGATCCTATGTACGAGCAGTACTTC.

The chain combines TRBV6-5 with TRBJ1-3; 11 bases align to TRBD1. The trim removed 6 bases at V and 7 bases at J, leaving 2 bases unmatched. The CDR3 has 13 residues. Germline V lookup: CDR1 MNHEY, CDR2 SVGAGI. The CDR3 is CASSGQGANTIYF. CDR3 DNA sequence: TGTGCCAGCAGCGGACAGGGGGCGAACACCATATATTTT.

V is TRBV2 and J is TRBJ2-2; a possible D gene is TRBD1 (7 bases). Germline V gene lookup returns CDR1 SNHLY and CDR2 FYNNEI. The CDR3 consists of 14 residues. With 7 bases removed from V and 4 bases from J, the gap between germline ends came to 13 bases. Here the CDR3 DNA reads TGTGCCAGCAAGAGGCAGGGGGGCACCGGGGAGCTGTTTTTT. Translation: CASKRQGGTGELFF.

The chain joins TRBV5-4 to TRBJ1-1; no definite D call. The germline gives CDR1 SGHNT, CDR2 YYREEE (reference sequence). This CDR3 is 15 amino acids long. Trimming took 2 bases from V and 4 from J, leaving 15 bases between them. The CDR3 DNA follows: TGTGCCAGCAGCTTTGGCGAGGAGCGGGGCACTGAAGCTTTCTTT. Protein sequence: CASSFGEERGTEAFF.

V and J are TRBV4-1 and TRBJ2-1; 11 bases map to TRBD2. The CDR3 is made up of 17 amino acids. V dropped 1 base and J dropped 2; count of bases not matched to a gene: 4. Germline-derived CDR1 and CDR2 are MGHRA and YSYEKL. The CDR3 here is CASSQAGLADTYNEQFF. The CDR3 DNA reads TGCGCCAGCAGCCAAGCGGGACTAGCGGATACCTACAATGAGCAGTTCTTC.

The chain couples TRBV15 to TRBJ1-6; 10 bases are a match to TRBD1. The trim removed 1 base at V and 8 bases at J, leaving 2 bases unmatched. The CDR3 is 15 residues long. Germline V CDR1 and CDR2: LNHNV, YYDKDF (reference sequence). Written as DNA, the CDR3 is TGTGCCACCAGCAGAGGGGGGACAGGGGATTCACCCCTCCACTTT. Translation gives CATSRGGTGDSPLHF. The complete variable domain, with remaining parts taken from reference TRBV15 and TRBJ1-6, reads DAMVIQNPRYQVTQFGKPVTLSCSQTLNHNVMYWYQQKSSQAPKLLFHYYDKDFNNEADTPDNFQSRRPNTSFCFLDIRSPGLGDTAMYLCATSRGGTGDSPLHFGNGTRLTVT.

The genes are TRBV5-8 and TRBJ1-5, with D unresolved. The V gene lost 0 bases and the J gene lost 2 bases, with 9 bases spanning the gap. The CDR3 sequence is 15 residues long. The germline CDR1 and CDR2 sequences are SGHTS and YDEGEE. The CDR3 sequence is CASSLAGGGNQPQHF. The DNA of the CDR3 is TGTGCCAGCAGCTTGGCGGGCGGGGGCAATCAGCCCCAGCATTTT.

This clone occurred a few times. V usage is TRBV7-9 and J usage is TRBJ1-1, with unresolved D. V was shortened by 1 base and J by 5 bases, with 11 bases between the two germline ends. CDR3 length: 14 residues. Per the germline V gene, CDR1 is SEHNR and CDR2 is FQNEAQ (reference sequence). CDR3 bases: TGTGCCAGCAGCTTAGGCGATGGGCGAACTGAAGCTTTCTTT. This translates into CASSLGDGRTEAFF. Looking up the rest from reference TRBV7-9 and TRBJ1-1 gives the full variable domain: DTGVSQNPRHKITKRGQNVTFRCDPISEHNRLYWYRQTLGQGPEFLTYFQNEAQLEKSRLLSDRFSAERPKGSFSTLEIQRTEQGDSAMYLCASSLGDGRTEAFFGQGTRLTVV.

V gene TRBV5-1 combines with J gene TRBJ2-4, with 8 bases fitting TRBD1. CDR3 size: 15 residues. The ends lost 4 bases at V and 9 bases at J; junction bases unmatched: 12. Germline CDR1 is SGHRS and CDR2 is YFSETQ. The CDR3 nucleotides read TGCGCCAGCAGCCTAAACCCGACAGGGGTGACCATTCAGTACTTC. It yields the protein CASSLNPTGVTIQYF.